This TCR beta chain was observed in a study of T cells in Graves' hyperthyroidism and ophthalmopathy. Deletions cut 7 bases from V and 5 bases from J, with 15 bases between. CDR3 size: 13 residues. Germline assignment: CDR1 MNHNS and CDR2 SASEGT. Researchers took RNA transcripts and amplified the TCR beta CDR3 regions from them. Primed by the HTBI set, a first-round RT-PCR was run on the TCR CDR3. TCRdb reprocessed the multiplex PCR reads via MiXCR and lists one record per CDR3 protein. The sample lists approximately 620,000 distinct CDR3 sequences, approximately 14% occurring once. This clonotype showed up just a few times.

Sequencing was done on a sample of blood. The chain joins TRBV6-1 to TRBJ2-7; D is unresolved. This TCR derives from a woman under 40 with Graves' hyperthyroidism that later progressed to Graves' ophthalmopathy. CDR3 in DNA: TGTGCCAGCAAGGGTAATCCGCTGGACGAGCAGTACTTC. It yields the protein CASKGNPLDEQYF.